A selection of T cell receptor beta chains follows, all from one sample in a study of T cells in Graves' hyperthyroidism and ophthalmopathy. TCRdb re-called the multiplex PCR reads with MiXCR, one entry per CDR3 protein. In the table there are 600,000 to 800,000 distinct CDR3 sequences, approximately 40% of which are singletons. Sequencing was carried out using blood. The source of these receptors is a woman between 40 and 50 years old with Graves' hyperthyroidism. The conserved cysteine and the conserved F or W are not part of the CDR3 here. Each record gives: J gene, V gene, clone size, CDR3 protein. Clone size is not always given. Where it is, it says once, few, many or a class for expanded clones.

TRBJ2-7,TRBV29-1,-,SAITGTYEQY
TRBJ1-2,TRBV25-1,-,ASSATDTYYGYT
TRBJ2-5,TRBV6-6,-,ASIGFQETQY
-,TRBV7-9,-,ASSLETGSTDTQY
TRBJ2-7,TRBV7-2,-,ASSLSGTNSYEQY
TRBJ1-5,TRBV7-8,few,ASSLGVSSQPQH
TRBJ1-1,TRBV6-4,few,ASSAEANTEAF
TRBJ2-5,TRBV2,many,ASSGQGGIHGETQY
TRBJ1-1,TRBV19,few,ASSIGPDREAF
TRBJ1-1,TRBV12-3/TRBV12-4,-,ASRRTEGTEAF
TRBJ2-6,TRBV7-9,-,ASSYRGQGASGANVLT
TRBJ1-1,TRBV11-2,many,ASRRTVEAF
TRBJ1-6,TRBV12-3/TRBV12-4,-,ASRGGRGAGSPLH
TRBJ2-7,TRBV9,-,ASSVAGTAAYEQY
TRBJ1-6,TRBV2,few,ASRTEGTGNSPLH
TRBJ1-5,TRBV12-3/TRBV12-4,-,ASSLGQKNYQPQH
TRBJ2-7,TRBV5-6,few,ASRGFYSYEQY
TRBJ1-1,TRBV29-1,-,SAATVSGTEAF
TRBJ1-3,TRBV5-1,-,ASSQVVSGQGHTIY
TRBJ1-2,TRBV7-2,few,ASSSQQHNGYT
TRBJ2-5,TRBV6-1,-,ASRKPHTLAVGETQY
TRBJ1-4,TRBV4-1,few,ASSQDLTPGATNEKLF